The sequence of this TCR beta chain was determined in a study of blood T cell repertoires in COVID-19. Some clones are missing from TCRdb's copy, which holds only in-frame ones; the method was immunoSEQ multiplex PCR. The data show a few hundred thousand clones, 85% to 90% seen once. This CDR3 has 16 residues. V was shortened by 1 base and J by 3 bases, with 13 bases between the two germline ends. The V gene's germline CDR1 is MNHEY and CDR2 SMNVEV (reference sequence). This clonotype originated in a woman in her fifties or sixties who had been exposed to COVID-19. The chain recombines TRBV27 with TRBJ2-1, with D possibly TRBD1 on 6 matching bases. The specimen sequenced was PBMCs or T cells enriched from blood (not recorded which). CDR3 sequence reads: CASSLLGAPYYNEQFF. DNA for the CDR3: TGTGCCAGCAGTTTATTGGGGGCCCCCTACTACAATGAGCAGTTCTTC.